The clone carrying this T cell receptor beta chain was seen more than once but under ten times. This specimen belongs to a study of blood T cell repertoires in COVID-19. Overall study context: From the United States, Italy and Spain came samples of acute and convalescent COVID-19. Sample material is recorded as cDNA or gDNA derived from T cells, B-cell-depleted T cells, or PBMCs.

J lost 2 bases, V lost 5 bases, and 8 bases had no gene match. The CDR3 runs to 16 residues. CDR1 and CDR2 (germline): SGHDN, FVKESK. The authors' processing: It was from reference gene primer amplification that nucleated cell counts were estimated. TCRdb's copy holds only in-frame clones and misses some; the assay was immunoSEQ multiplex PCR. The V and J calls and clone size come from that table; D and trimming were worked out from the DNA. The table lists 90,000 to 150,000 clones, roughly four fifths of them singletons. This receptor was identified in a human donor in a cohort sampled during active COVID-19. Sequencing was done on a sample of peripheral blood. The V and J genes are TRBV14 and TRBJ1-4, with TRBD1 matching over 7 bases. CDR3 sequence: CASSKNRGRTNEKLFF. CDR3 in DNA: TGTGCCAGCAGCAAAAACAGGGGCCGCACTAATGAAAAACTGTTTTTT.